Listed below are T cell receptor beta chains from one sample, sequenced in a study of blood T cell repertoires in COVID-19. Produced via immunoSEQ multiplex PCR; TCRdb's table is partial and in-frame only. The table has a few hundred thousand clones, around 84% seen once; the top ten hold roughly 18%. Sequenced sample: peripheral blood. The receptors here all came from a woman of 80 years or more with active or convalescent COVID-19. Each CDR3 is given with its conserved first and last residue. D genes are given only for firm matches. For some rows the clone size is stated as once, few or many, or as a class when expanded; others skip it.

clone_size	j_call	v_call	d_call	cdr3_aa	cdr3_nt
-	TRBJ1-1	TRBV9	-	CASSVDNRVLTEAFF	TGTGCCAGCAGCGTAGACAACAGGGTTTTAACTGAAGCTTTCTTT
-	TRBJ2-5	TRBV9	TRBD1	CASSVFDRDETQYF	TGTGCCAGCAGCGTATTTGACAGGGACGAGACCCAGTACTTC
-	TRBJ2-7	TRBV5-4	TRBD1	CASSLGGQGLYEQYF	TGTGCCAGCAGCTTGGGGGGACAGGGCCTCTACGAGCAGTACTTC
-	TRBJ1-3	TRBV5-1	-	CASSLEGRANTIYF	TGCGCCAGCAGCTTGGAAGGCAGGGCGAACACCATATATTTT
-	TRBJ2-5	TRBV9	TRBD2	CASSLEGGGQETQYF	TGTGCCAGCAGCCTGGAGGGCGGGGGGCAAGAGACCCAGTACTTC
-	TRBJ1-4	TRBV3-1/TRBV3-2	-	CASSQRRSGVSEKLFF	TGTGCCAGCAGCCAACGTAGGTCGGGGGTTAGTGAAAAACTGTTTTTT
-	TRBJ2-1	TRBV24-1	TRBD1	CATSVRDRAYNEQFF	TGTGCCACCAGTGTCCGGGACAGGGCCTACAATGAGCAGTTCTTC
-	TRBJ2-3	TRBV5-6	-	CASSSPLKERVQDTQYF	TGTGCCAGCAGCTCCCCCCTCAAGGAGAGGGTCCAAGATACGCAGTATTTT
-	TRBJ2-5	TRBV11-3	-	CASSAGQTYQETQYF	TGTGCCAGCAGCGCGGGGCAGACGTACCAAGAGACCCAGTACTTC
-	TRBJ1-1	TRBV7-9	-	CASSLVRGPITEAFF	TGTGCCAGCAGCTTAGTTCGGGGTCCTATCACTGAAGCTTTCTTT
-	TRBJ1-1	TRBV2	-	CASSYTPGNTEAFF	TGTGCCAGCAGTTATACACCAGGGAACACTGAAGCTTTCTTT
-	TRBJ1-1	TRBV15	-	CATSSSTEAFF	TGTGCCACCAGCAGCAGCACTGAAGCTTTCTTT
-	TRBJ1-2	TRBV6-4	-	CASSQQGTGGYTF	TGTGCCAGCAGTCAACAGGGCACGGGAGGCTACACCTTC
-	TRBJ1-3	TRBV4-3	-	CASSQDVRGQGINTIYF	TGCGCCAGCAGCCAAGATGTTAGGGGCCAGGGGATAAACACCATATATTTT
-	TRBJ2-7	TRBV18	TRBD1	CASSPGTDSYEQYF	TGTGCCAGCTCACCAGGGACAGACTCCTACGAGCAGTACTTC
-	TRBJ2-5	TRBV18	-	CASSPPPPDRPLYF	TGTGCCAGCTCACCACCCCCCCCCGACAGACCCCTGTACTTC
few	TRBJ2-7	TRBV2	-	CASTAAYEQYF	TGTGCCAGCACGGCGGCCTACGAGCAGTACTTC
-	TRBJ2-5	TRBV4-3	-	CASSQAVGETQYF	TGCGCCAGCAGCCAAGCTGTCGGAGAGACCCAGTACTTC
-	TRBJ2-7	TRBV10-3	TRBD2	CAIRGLAPGEQYF	TGTGCCATCAGAGGACTAGCCCCCGGCGAGCAGTACTTC
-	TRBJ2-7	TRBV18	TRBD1	CASSPPDRGYEQYF	TGTGCCAGCTCACCACCGGACAGGGGCTACGAGCAGTACTTC
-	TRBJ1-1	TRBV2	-	CASSVTRGNTEAFF	TGTGCCAGCAGTGTGACAAGGGGGAACACTGAAGCTTTCTTT
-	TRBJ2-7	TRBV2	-	CASSEASTVPTKQYF	TGTGCCAGCAGTGAAGCTTCGACAGTACCTACGAAACAGTACTTC
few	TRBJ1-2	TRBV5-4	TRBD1	CASSLRQGDYGYTF	TGTGCCAGCAGCCTGCGACAGGGGGACTATGGCTACACCTTC
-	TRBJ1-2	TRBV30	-	CAWRGGNYGYTF	TGTGCCTGGAGGGGGGGGAACTATGGCTACACCTTC
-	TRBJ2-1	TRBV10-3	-	CAIGAEGYNEQFF	TGTGCCATCGGGGCGGAAGGCTACAATGAGCAGTTCTTC
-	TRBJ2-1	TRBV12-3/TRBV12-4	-	CASSIFNEQFF	TGTGCCAGCAGCATTTTCAATGAGCAGTTCTTC
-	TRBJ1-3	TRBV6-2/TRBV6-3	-	CASSGPVNTIYF	TGTGCCAGCAGCGGGCCCGTGAACACCATATATTTT
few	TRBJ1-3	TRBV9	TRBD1	CASSVWSGGSGNTIYF	TGTGCCAGCAGCGTCTGGTCAGGGGGGTCTGGAAACACCATATATTTT
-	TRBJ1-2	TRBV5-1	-	CASSVQGWEYGYTF	TGCGCCAGCAGCGTACAGGGTTGGGAGTATGGCTACACCTTC
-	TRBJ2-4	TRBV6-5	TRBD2	CASRLAGGANIQYF	TGTGCCAGCAGACTAGCGGGGGGGGCCAACATTCAGTACTTC
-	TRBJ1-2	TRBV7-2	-	CASSLHTGNYGYTF	TGTGCCAGCAGCTTACACACAGGGAACTATGGCTACACCTTC
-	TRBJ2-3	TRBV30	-	CAWMVPRGTDTQYF	TGTGCCTGGATGGTACCCCGGGGCACAGATACGCAGTATTTT
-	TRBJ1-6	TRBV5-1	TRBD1	CASSLDRDRDSPLHF	TGCGCCAGCAGCTTGGACCGGGACAGGGATTCACCCCTCCACTTT
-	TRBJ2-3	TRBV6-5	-	CASTRTLANTDTQYF	TGTGCCAGCACTAGGACCCTAGCGAACACAGATACGCAGTATTTT
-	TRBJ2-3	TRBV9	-	CASSVGLLYTDTQYF	TGTGCCAGCAGCGTAGGGCTCCTTTACACAGATACGCAGTATTTT
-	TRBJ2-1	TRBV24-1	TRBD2	CATSDGGRGSSYNEQFF	TGTGCCACCAGTGATGGGGGACGCGGGAGCTCCTACAATGAGCAGTTCTTC
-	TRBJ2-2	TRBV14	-	CASSQQVPGELFF	TGTGCCAGCAGCCAACAGGTTCCCGGGGAGCTGTTTTTT
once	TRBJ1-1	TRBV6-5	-	CASTSAGGTEAFF	TGTGCCAGCACCTCGGCCGGCGGGACTGAAGCTTTCTTT
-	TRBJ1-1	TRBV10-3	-	CAIDQGLTANTEAFF	TGTGCCATCGACCAAGGATTGACAGCGAACACTGAAGCTTTCTTT
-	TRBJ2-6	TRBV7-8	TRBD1	CASSRGQAWANVLTF	TGTGCCAGCAGCCGAGGACAGGCCTGGGCCAACGTCCTGACTTTC
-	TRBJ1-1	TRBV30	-	CAWSVLGGVDTEAFF	TGTGCCTGGAGTGTACTGGGCGGGGTGGACACTGAAGCTTTCTTT
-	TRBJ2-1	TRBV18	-	CASSLTQDNEQFF	TGTGCCAGCTCACTAACGCAGGACAATGAGCAGTTCTTC
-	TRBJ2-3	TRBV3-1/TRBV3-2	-	CASSQQGKDTQYF	TGTGCCAGCAGCCAGCAGGGGAAAGATACGCAGTATTTT
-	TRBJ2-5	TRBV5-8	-	CASSFISGYQETQYF	TGTGCCAGCAGCTTTATTTCCGGGTACCAAGAGACCCAGTACTTC
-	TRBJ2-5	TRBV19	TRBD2	CASSINKASGQETQYF	TGTGCCAGTAGTATTAACAAGGCTAGCGGGCAAGAGACCCAGTACTTC
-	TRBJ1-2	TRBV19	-	CASSAGGHYGYTF	TGTGCCAGTAGTGCCGGGGGGCACTATGGCTACACCTTC
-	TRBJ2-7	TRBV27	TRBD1	CASSLSTGTAYEQYF	TGTGCCAGCAGTTTATCGACCGGGACAGCCTACGAGCAGTACTTC
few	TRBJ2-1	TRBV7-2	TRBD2	CASSLAAGVAGNNEQFF	TGTGCCAGCAGCTTAGCCGCGGGAGTCGCAGGGAACAATGAGCAGTTCTTC
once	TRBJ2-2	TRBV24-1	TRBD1	CATSDGQGRGELFF	TGTGCCACCAGTGATGGACAGGGCAGGGGGGAGCTGTTTTTT
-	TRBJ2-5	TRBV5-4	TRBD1	CASSPLPGQGVRGTQYF	TGTGCCAGCAGCCCGCTTCCGGGACAGGGGGTTCGAGGGACCCAGTACTTC
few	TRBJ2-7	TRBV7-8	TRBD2	CASSLFGGGAYEQYF	TGTGCCAGCAGCTTATTTGGCGGGGGGGCCTACGAGCAGTACTTC
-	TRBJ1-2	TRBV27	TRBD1	CASSLLDRELSVVF	TGTGCCAGCAGTTTATTGGACAGGGAGCTAAGTGTCGTTTTC
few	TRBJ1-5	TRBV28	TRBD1	CASSSLRTGVRQPQHF	TGTGCCAGCAGTTCCCTTAGGACAGGGGTTAGGCAGCCCCAGCATTTT
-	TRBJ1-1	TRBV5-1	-	CASSFGQGLGTEAFF	TGCGCCAGCAGCTTTGGTCAGGGGCTGGGCACTGAAGCTTTCTTT
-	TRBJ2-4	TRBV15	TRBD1	CATSSLQGAQAKNIQYF	TGTGCCACCAGCAGTTTACAGGGGGCCCAAGCCAAAAACATTCAGTACTTC
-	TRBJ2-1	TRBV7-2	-	CASSLGAGYNEQFF	TGTGCCAGCAGCTTAGGAGCTGGTTACAATGAGCAGTTCTTC
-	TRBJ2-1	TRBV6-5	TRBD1	CASGSDRGYYNEQFF	TGTGCCAGCGGATCGGACAGGGGGTACTACAATGAGCAGTTCTTC